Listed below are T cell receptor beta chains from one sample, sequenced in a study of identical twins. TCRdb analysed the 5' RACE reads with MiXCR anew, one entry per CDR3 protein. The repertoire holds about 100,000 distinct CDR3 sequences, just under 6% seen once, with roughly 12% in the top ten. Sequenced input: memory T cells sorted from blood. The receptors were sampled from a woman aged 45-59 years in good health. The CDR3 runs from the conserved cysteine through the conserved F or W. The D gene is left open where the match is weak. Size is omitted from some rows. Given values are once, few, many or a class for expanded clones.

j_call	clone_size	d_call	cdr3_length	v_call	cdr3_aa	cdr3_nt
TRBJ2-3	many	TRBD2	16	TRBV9	CASSVGVAGGTDTQYF	TGTGCCAGCAGCGTAGGGGTAGCGGGGGGCACAGATACGCAGTATTTT
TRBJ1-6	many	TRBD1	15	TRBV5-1	CASSVQGAFDSPLHF	TGCGCCAGCAGCGTACAGGGGGCTTTTGATTCACCCCTCCACTTT
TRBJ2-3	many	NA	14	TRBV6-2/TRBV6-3	CASSYWTTTDTQYF	TGTGCCAGCAGTTACTGGACAACCACAGATACGCAGTATTTT
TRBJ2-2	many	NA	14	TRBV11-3	CASSLIANTGELFF	TGTGCCAGCAGCTTGATAGCTAACACCGGGGAGCTGTTTTTT
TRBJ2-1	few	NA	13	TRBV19	CASEEGRNNEQFF	TGTGCCAGCGAAGAGGGACGCAACAATGAGCAGTTCTTC
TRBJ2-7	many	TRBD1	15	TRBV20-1	CSAPAVTGLYYEQYF	TGCAGTGCTCCAGCGGTGACAGGGCTTTACTACGAGCAGTACTTC
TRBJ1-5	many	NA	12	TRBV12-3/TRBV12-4	CASSSRVRPQHF	TGTGCCAGCAGTTCAAGGGTGCGGCCCCAGCATTTT
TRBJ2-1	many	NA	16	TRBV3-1	CASSLPGESSYNEQFF	TGTGCCAGCAGCCTCCCCGGGGAAAGCTCCTACAATGAGCAGTTCTTC
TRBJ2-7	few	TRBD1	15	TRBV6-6	CASSHKGASGYEQYF	TGTGCCAGCAGTCATAAGGGGGCCTCGGGCTACGAGCAGTACTTC
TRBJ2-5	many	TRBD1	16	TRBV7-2	CASSEWDSGYQETQYF	TGTGCCAGCAGCGAATGGGACAGTGGGTACCAAGAGACCCAGTACTTC
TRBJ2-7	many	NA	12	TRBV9	CASSPSPHEQYF	TGTGCCAGCAGCCCATCCCCCCACGAGCAGTACTTC
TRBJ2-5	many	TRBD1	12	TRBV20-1	CSTGTGQETQYF	TGCAGTACCGGGACAGGGCAAGAGACCCAGTACTTC
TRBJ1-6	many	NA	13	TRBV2	CASSAPQNSPLHF	TGTGCCAGCAGCGCCCCACAAAATTCACCCCTCCACTTT
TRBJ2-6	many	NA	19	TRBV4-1	CASSQDPGGMGSGANVLTF	TGCGCCAGCAGCCAAGATCCTGGCGGGATGGGTTCTGGGGCCAACGTCCTGACTTTC
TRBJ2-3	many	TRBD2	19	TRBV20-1	CSARKGLAGERGPTDTQYF	TGCAGTGCTAGGAAGGGACTAGCGGGAGAGAGGGGCCCCACAGATACGCAGTATTTT
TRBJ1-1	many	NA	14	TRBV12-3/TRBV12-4	CASTWYGGNTEAFF	TGTGCCAGCACTTGGTACGGGGGGAACACTGAAGCTTTCTTT
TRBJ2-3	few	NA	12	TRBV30	CAWSVRGDTQYF	TGTGCCTGGTCGGTCAGGGGAGATACGCAGTATTTT
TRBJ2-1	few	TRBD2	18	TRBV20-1	CSAGGLAGGLGSYNEQFF	TGCAGTGCTGGGGGACTAGCGGGAGGGCTAGGCTCCTACAATGAGCAGTTCTTC
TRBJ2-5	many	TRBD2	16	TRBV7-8	CASSLLTSGSGETQYF	TGTGCCAGCAGCTTACTGACTAGCGGGAGTGGGGAGACCCAGTACTTC
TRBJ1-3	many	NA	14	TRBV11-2	CASSPGSSGNTIYF	TGTGCCAGCAGCCCGGGGAGCTCTGGAAACACCATATATTTT
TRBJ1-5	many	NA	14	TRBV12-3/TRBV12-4	CASTTRGSNQPQHF	TGTGCCAGCACCACGCGCGGTAGCAATCAGCCCCAGCATTTT
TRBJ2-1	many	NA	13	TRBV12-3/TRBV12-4	CASSWSQYNEQFF	TGTGCCAGCAGTTGGAGCCAATACAATGAGCAGTTCTTC
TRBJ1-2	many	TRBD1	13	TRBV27	CASSFRDSRGYTF	TGTGCCAGCAGTTTCAGGGACAGCAGAGGCTACACCTTC
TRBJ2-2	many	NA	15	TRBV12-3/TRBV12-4	CASSPGTLNTGELFF	TGTGCCAGCAGTCCCGGGACCCTAAACACCGGGGAGCTGTTTTTT
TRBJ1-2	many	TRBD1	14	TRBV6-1	CASSEDRVGYGYTF	TGTGCCAGCAGCGAAGACAGGGTGGGGTATGGCTACACCTTC
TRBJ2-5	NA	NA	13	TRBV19	CASSPWIKETQYF	TGTGCCAGTAGTCCATGGATTAAAGAGACCCAGTACTTC
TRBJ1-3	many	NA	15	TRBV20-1	CSARDGTGSGNTIYF	TGCAGTGCTAGAGATGGCACAGGGAGTGGAAACACCATATATTTT
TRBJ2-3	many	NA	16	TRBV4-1	CASSQDLARRTDTQYF	TGCGCCAGCAGCCAAGATTTGGCTCGACGCACAGATACGCAGTATTTT
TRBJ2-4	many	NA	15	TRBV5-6	CASSLGLGEKNIQYF	TGTGCCAGCAGCTTGGGGTTGGGCGAGAAAAACATTCAGTACTTC
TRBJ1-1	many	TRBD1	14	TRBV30	CAWTGQGLRSEAFF	TGTGCCTGGACCGGACAGGGCTTGAGGTCTGAAGCTTTCTTT
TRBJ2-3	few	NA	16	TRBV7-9	CASSHLGAGNTDTQYF	TGTGCCAGCAGCCACCTCGGGGCAGGGAATACAGATACGCAGTATTTT
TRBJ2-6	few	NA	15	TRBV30	CAWSVESSGANVLTF	TGTGCCTGGAGTGTAGAGAGCTCTGGGGCCAACGTCCTGACTTTC
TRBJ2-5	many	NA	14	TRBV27	CASSLATSQETQYF	TGTGCCAGCAGTTTAGCAACTAGTCAAGAGACCCAGTACTTC
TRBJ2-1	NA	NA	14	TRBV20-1	CSAIPPRTSNEQFF	TGCAGTGCTATCCCCCCCCGGACTTCGAATGAGCAGTTCTTC
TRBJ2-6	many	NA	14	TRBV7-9	CASSSHAGANVLTF	TGTGCCAGCAGCTCACATGCAGGGGCCAACGTCCTGACTTTC
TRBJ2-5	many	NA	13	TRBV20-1	CSASGWAGETQYF	TGCAGTGCTAGTGGGTGGGCGGGTGAGACCCAGTACTTC
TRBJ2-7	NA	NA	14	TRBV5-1	CASNPPGRTYEQYF	TGCGCCAGCAACCCCCCGGGGAGAACCTACGAGCAGTACTTC
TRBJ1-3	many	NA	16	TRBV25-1	CASSVGNTNSGNTIYF	TGTGCCAGCAGTGTAGGGAACACAAACTCTGGAAACACCATATATTTT
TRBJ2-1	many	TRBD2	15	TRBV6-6	CASTSQREGRNEQFF	TGTGCCAGCACCTCCCAGCGGGAGGGCCGCAATGAGCAGTTCTTC